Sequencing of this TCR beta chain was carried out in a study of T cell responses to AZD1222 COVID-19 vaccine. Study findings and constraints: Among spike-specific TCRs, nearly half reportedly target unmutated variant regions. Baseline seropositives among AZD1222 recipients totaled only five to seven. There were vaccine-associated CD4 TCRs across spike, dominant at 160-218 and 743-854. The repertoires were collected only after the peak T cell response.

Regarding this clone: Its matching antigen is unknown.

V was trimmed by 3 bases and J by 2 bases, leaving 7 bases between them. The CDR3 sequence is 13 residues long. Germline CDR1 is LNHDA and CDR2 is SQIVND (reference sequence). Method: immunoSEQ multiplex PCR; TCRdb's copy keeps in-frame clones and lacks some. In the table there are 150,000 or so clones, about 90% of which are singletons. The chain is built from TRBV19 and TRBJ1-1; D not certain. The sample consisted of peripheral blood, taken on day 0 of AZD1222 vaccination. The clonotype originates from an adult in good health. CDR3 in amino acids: CASSIPGNTEAFF. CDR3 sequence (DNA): TGTGCCAGTAGTATTCCGGGAAACACTGAAGCTTTCTTT.